This is a list of T cell receptor beta chains from one sample in a study of blood T cell repertoires in COVID-19. Sequencing was performed with immunoSEQ multiplex PCR; in TCRdb, only in-frame clones are kept and a portion is missing. The sample includes under 65,000 clones, more than 85% of them seen just once. The sample taken for sequencing was peripheral blood. The receptors originated from a middle-aged man with acute or convalescent COVID-19. Each CDR3 is given with its conserved first and last residue. D genes are given only for firm matches. For some rows the clone size is stated as once, few or many, or as a class when expanded; others skip it.

TGTGCCAGCAGTGAAGGGACAGGGGGCGAAACTGAAGCTTTCTTT	CASSEGTGGETEAFF	TRBV2	TRBJ1-1	TRBD1	-
TGCGCCAGCAGCTTGGTACAGGGGGAGCAGTACTTC	CASSLVQGEQYF	TRBV5-1	TRBJ2-7	TRBD1	once
TGTGCCAGCAGCTCGGGACAGGGGGGGACCAGAGCAGATACGCAGTATTTT	CASSSGQGGTRADTQYF	TRBV5-5	TRBJ2-3	TRBD1	-
TGCGCCAGCAGCCTTCGACAGGGGGCGAACACTGAAGCTTTCTTT	CASSLRQGANTEAFF	TRBV5-1	TRBJ1-1	TRBD1	-
TGTGCCAGCAGCGTAACCGGACAGTACGAGCAGTACTTC	CASSVTGQYEQYF	TRBV9	TRBJ2-7	-	-
TGTGCCAGCAGTTACTCGTCGGATACGCAGTATTTT	CASSYSSDTQYF	TRBV6-2/TRBV6-3	TRBJ2-3	-	-
TGTGCCAGCAACCCGGCCGGGACAGGCAGGGACGAGCAGTACTTC	CASNPAGTGRDEQYF	TRBV9	TRBJ2-7	TRBD1	-
TGTGCCAGCAATGTGAGGGCAAATCAGCCCCAGCATTTT	CASNVRANQPQHF	TRBV12-3/TRBV12-4	TRBJ1-5	-	-
TGTGCCACCAGTGATTTAGGGGGTGGCGGCTACACCTTC	CATSDLGGGGYTF	TRBV24-1	TRBJ1-2	-	-
TGTGCCAGCTCACTACTAGGACAGGGGATGAACACTGAAGCTTTCTTT	CASSLLGQGMNTEAFF	TRBV18	TRBJ1-1	TRBD1	-
TGTGCCAGCAGCTTAGACTACATACGGGGCTACACCTTC	CASSLDYIRGYTF	TRBV7-8	TRBJ1-2	-	-
TGTGCCTGGAGTAGAGGACAGGGCCCCACAGATACGCAGTATTTT	CAWSRGQGPTDTQYF	TRBV30	TRBJ2-3	TRBD1	once
TGCGCCAGCAGCTTGCCAGACTCTGGAAACACCATATATTTT	CASSLPDSGNTIYF	TRBV5-1	TRBJ1-3	-	-
TGTGCCAGCAGCGTTGCAGGTGACAATTCACCCCTCCACTTT	CASSVAGDNSPLHF	TRBV9	TRBJ1-6	-	-
TGTGCCAGCAGTGCGTGGGCAGGGGGGAACACTGAAGCTTTCTTT	CASSAWAGGNTEAFF	TRBV25-1	TRBJ1-1	TRBD1	-
TGTGCCAGTAGTACCTTGGACAGGGGCCTCCACGAGCAGTACTTC	CASSTLDRGLHEQYF	TRBV19	TRBJ2-7	TRBD1	-
TGTGCCAGCGCCCCGCGGCGCGGCGGGGAGCTGTTTTTT	CASAPRRGGELFF	TRBV18	TRBJ2-2	-	-
TGTGCCAGCAGCCTGACAGGGGGCTTATCCCACGAGCAGTACTTC	CASSLTGGLSHEQYF	TRBV11-3	TRBJ2-7	TRBD1	-
TGCGCCAGCAGACCGGGACTAATCACAGATACGCAGTATTTT	CASRPGLITDTQYF	TRBV10-2	TRBJ2-3	TRBD2	-
TGCGCCAGCAGCCAAGAGGGGCAGGGGGCACGAGAGCAGTTCTTC	CASSQEGQGAREQFF	TRBV4-1	TRBJ2-1	TRBD1	-
TGTGCCAGTAGTACTAGGGGACAGATGAACACTGAAGCTTTCTTT	CASSTRGQMNTEAFF	TRBV19	TRBJ1-1	TRBD1	-
TGTGCCAGCTCACCGGACAGGGACGGAAACACCATATATTTT	CASSPDRDGNTIYF	TRBV18	TRBJ1-3	TRBD1	-
TGTGCCAGCAGCCGAGGACAGGGGGCTAAGATGGCTGAAGCTTTCTTT	CASSRGQGAKMAEAFF	TRBV3-1/TRBV3-2	TRBJ1-1	TRBD1	-
TGCGCCAGCAGCCAAGAGGGGCAGGGTTACGCTGGGGCCAACGTCCTGACTTTC	CASSQEGQGYAGANVLTF	TRBV4-1	TRBJ2-6	-	few
TGTGCCAGCAGTCCCGCGACAGGGGACTATGGCTACACCTTC	CASSPATGDYGYTF	TRBV6-5	TRBJ1-2	TRBD1	-
TGTGCCAGCAGCCAATACGGGAATTCACCCCTCCACTTT	CASSQYGNSPLHF	TRBV3-1/TRBV3-2	TRBJ1-6	-	-
TGTGCCAGCAGCTTAGTAGCGGGGGGGCCGGGGAATGAGCAGTTCTTC	CASSLVAGGPGNEQFF	TRBV7-7	TRBJ2-1	TRBD2	-
TGTGCCAGCAGCATGGACTCCTTTGCCACTGAAGCTTTCTTT	CASSMDSFATEAFF	TRBV6-6	TRBJ1-1	-	-
TGTGCCAGCAGCGGAAGCGGGGGGGCGGACACCGGGGAGCTGTTTTTT	CASSGSGGADTGELFF	TRBV5-4	TRBJ2-2	TRBD2	-
TGTGCCACCCAAGCCCCAACTAGCAACATTCAGTACTTC	CATQAPTSNIQYF	TRBV19	TRBJ2-4	-	-
TGTGCCAGCAGGACGGTCCGAGGCGGGGAGCTGTTTTTT	CASRTVRGGELFF	TRBV12-3/TRBV12-4	TRBJ2-2	-	-
TGCGCCAGCAGCTTGTCCCTACTGAGCGGGGGAAGGTCCGGGGAGCTGTTTTTT	CASSLSLLSGGRSGELFF	TRBV5-1	TRBJ2-2	TRBD2	-
TGTGCCAGCAGTCGGGACAGGATCAACACTGAAGCTTTCTTT	CASSRDRINTEAFF	TRBV6-4	TRBJ1-1	TRBD1	-
TGTGCCAGCAGCGTAGACGACAGGGATGACGAAAAACTGTTTTTT	CASSVDDRDDEKLFF	TRBV9	TRBJ1-4	TRBD1	-
TGTGCCAGTAGTATCTTGGGCCAGGGTTTGAATTCACCCCTCCACTTT	CASSILGQGLNSPLHF	TRBV19	TRBJ1-6	-	-
TGCAGTGCTAGTAATAGAAAGCAGGGGTCCCCCTACGAGCAGTACTTC	CSASNRKQGSPYEQYF	TRBV20-1	TRBJ2-7	-	-
TGTGCCAGCAGCTTAGGACGACAGGGAAGCTCCTACGAGCAGTACTTC	CASSLGRQGSSYEQYF	TRBV7-2	TRBJ2-7	TRBD1	-
TGCAGCGGTTCGACAGGGGGCAGCGGCACTGAAGCTTTCTTT	CSGSTGGSGTEAFF	TRBV29-1	TRBJ1-1	TRBD1	-
TGCGCCAGCAGCTTAGGAGGGTTAGAGACCCAGTACTTC	CASSLGGLETQYF	TRBV5-1	TRBJ2-5	-	-
TGCGCCAGCAGCCAAGCTAATAGCGGGGGGGAAAACATTCAGTACTTC	CASSQANSGGENIQYF	TRBV4-1	TRBJ2-4	TRBD2	-
TGCGCCAGCAGCCAAGGCCGGGGGACAGATACGCAGTATTTT	CASSQGRGTDTQYF	TRBV4-1	TRBJ2-3	-	-
TGTGCCAGCAGCTTAGGTCTGGGCCCCACTGAAGCTTTCTTT	CASSLGLGPTEAFF	TRBV11-2	TRBJ1-1	-	-
TGTGCCAGCAGCCGGACAGGGATCAATGGCTACACCTTC	CASSRTGINGYTF	TRBV5-4	TRBJ1-2	TRBD1	-
TGTGCCAGCAGTGCCGGGACAGGGGGAGCGGCGGGCTACACCTTC	CASSAGTGGAAGYTF	TRBV6-4	TRBJ1-2	TRBD1	-
TGTGCTAGTGGTCCTGACAGGGTTTTTCCTGGAAACACCATATATTTT	CASGPDRVFPGNTIYF	TRBV12-5	TRBJ1-3	TRBD1	-
TGTGCCAGCAGCTTACCCCCCGGGGTGCAGTACTTC	CASSLPPGVQYF	TRBV5-6	TRBJ2-7	-	few
TGTGCCACCAGCAGAGAGATGGTGGCAGGGGGGTATCAGCCCCAGCATTTT	CATSREMVAGGYQPQHF	TRBV15	TRBJ1-5	TRBD1	-
TGTGCCAGCAGCCTCCGGGACACCGATGGCTACACCTTC	CASSLRDTDGYTF	TRBV3-1/TRBV3-2	TRBJ1-2	-	-
TGTGCCAGCAGTTGGTTGGAGACCGGGGAGCTGTTTTTT	CASSWLETGELFF	TRBV12-3/TRBV12-4	TRBJ2-2	-	-
TGCAGTGCTAGAGCGGACAGGGAGGCTTTCTTT	CSARADREAFF	TRBV20-1	TRBJ1-1	TRBD1	once
TGTGCCAGCAGCCCACGGGATAGAAGCTCTGGAAACACCATATATTTT	CASSPRDRSSGNTIYF	TRBV3-1/TRBV3-2	TRBJ1-3	-	-
TGTGCCAGCAGTGATCAGGGGGCGATATCTTCTAGTTATGGCTACACCTTC	CASSDQGAISSSYGYTF	TRBV2	TRBJ1-2	TRBD1	-
TGCGCCAGCAGCCAAGATTATCTTGCAGGGGGCGCGGGGGCCAACGTCCTGACTTTC	CASSQDYLAGGAGANVLTF	TRBV4-1	TRBJ2-6	TRBD1	-
TGTGCCAGCAGCTTATACCCCGGGATCCAAGAGACCCAGTACTTC	CASSLYPGIQETQYF	TRBV7-3	TRBJ2-5	-	-
TGCGCCAGCAGCGTGGGACTAGCGGGGACAGATACGCAGTATTTT	CASSVGLAGTDTQYF	TRBV5-1	TRBJ2-3	TRBD2	-
TGTGCCAGCAGCCGAGGACAGGCGTTACGACTGAACACTGAAGCTTTCTTT	CASSRGQALRLNTEAFF	TRBV3-1/TRBV3-2	TRBJ1-1	TRBD1	once
TGTGCCAGCATAGCGGCAGGCAATCAGCCCCAGCATTTT	CASIAAGNQPQHF	TRBV6-5	TRBJ1-5	-	once